One sample yielded the 29 T cell receptor beta chains listed below, sequenced in a study of T cell changes during pregnancy in multiple sclerosis. Repertoires were generated with immunoSEQ multiplex PCR, while TCRdb's copy carries only in-frame clones and drops some. Of more than 35,000 clones in the sample, around 90% are singletons; the top ten hold 0.57%. Sequencing used CD4+ T cells from peripheral blood mononuclear cells, obtained in the second trimester of pregnancy. The receptors were sampled from a female donor with multiple sclerosis, enrolled in a pregnancy study.

The J gene is TRBJ1-5, the V gene TRBV6-6, with TRBD1 as a possible D gene (5 bases). Germline CDR1 and CDR2: MNHNY and SVGAGI (reference sequence). The V and J ends lost 5 bases and 5 bases respectively, with 13 bases between them. The CDR3 is made up of 14 amino acids. The DNA of the CDR3 is TGTGCCAGCAGTCCCCGATTAGGGGATCAGCCCCAGCATTTT. This gives the protein CASSPRLGDQPQHF.

CDR3 residues: CASSPTTSASKASHNEQFF. The CDR3 nucleotides are TGTGCCAGCAGCCCCACGACTAGCGCCTCAAAGGCGAGCCACAATGAGCAGTTCTTC. This sequence joins TRBV12-1 and TRBJ2-1; no DNA check was done on the table's D call, TRBD2. TRBV12-1 is a pseudogene. The CDR3 contains 19 residues.

The J gene is TRBJ2-7, the V gene TRBV6-1, with 7 bases matching TRBD2. From germline, CDR1 is MNHNS and CDR2 SASEGT. The CDR3 contains 14 residues. The J segment lost 0 bases and the V segment lost 4 bases, leaving 3 bases of the junction unmatched. This chain's CDR3 is CASSVGGSSYEQYF. CDR3 nucleotide sequence: TGTGCCAGCAGTGTCGGCGGGAGCTCCTACGAGCAGTACTTC.

The chain carries TRBV6-1 and TRBJ1-2; D is unclear. CDR1 is MNHNS and CDR2 is SASEGT in the germline V gene. V gave up 8 bases and J gave up 4 bases, with 8 bases separating them. The CDR3 contains 11 residues. The DNA for the CDR3 is TGTGCCAGCGGTGCGGGCTATGGCTACACCTTC. This translates into CASGAGYGYTF.

This chain's CDR3 is CASSQDHARSSYNEQFF. The CDR3 DNA follows: TGCGCCAGCAGCCAAGATCACGCCAGAAGCTCCTACAATGAGCAGTTCTTC. This chain links TRBV4-3 with TRBJ2-1, with D unresolved. Per the germline V gene, CDR1 is LGHNA and CDR2 is YSLEER. V gave up 0 bases and J gave up 0 bases, with 12 bases separating them. CDR3 length equals 17 residues.

V is TRBV28 and J is TRBJ1-2; 12 bases agree with TRBD1. The CDR3 length is 15 residues. CDR1 and CDR2 from the germline V gene are MDHEN and SYDVKM. V lost 6 bases, J lost 8 bases, and 10 bases stayed unmatched. CDR3 bases: TGTGCCAGCAGAATAACGGGACAGGGGGCCTCCGGCTACACCTTC. Amino acids: CASRITGQGASGYTF.

The chain employs TRBV5-4 and TRBJ2-1; D is perhaps TRBD2 (5 bases). CDR3 size: 17 residues. Germline lookup yields CDR1 SGHNT and CDR2 YYREEE (reference sequence). V lost 1 base to trimming and J lost 1 base, with 15 bases between them. The CDR3 DNA reads TGTGCCAGCAGCTTGATGGGAGCGGCTAATTCCTACAATGAGCAGTTCTTC. Protein: CASSLMGAANSYNEQFF. The variable domain in full, with the rest retrieved from reference TRBV5-4 and TRBJ2-1, is ETGVTQSPTHLIKTRGQQVTLRCSSQSGHNTVSWYQQALGQGPQFIFQYYREEENGRGNFPPRFSGLQFPNYSSELNVNALELDDSALYLCASSLMGAANSYNEQFFGPGTRLTVL.

The rearrangement uses TRBV5-1 and TRBJ1-4; D ambiguous. The V end lost 0 bases, the J end lost 2 bases, and 5 bases lay between the germline ends. Germline CDR1 reads SGHRS; CDR2 reads YFSETQ. The CDR3 consists of 14 residues. CDR3 protein: CASSLDGTNEKLFF. The DNA of the CDR3 is TGCGCCAGCAGCTTGGACGGGACTAATGAAAAACTGTTTTTT.

This clone was detected once. This chain links TRBV7-9 with TRBJ2-7, with 12 bases aligning to TRBD2. Germline V gene lookup returns CDR1 SEHNR and CDR2 FQNEAQ (reference sequence). Losses at the gene ends were 5 bases for V and 4 bases for J; bases not matched to a gene: 3. The CDR3 contains 14 residues. In DNA, the CDR3 is TGTGCCAGCAGCCTCGGACTAGCGGGATACGAGCAGTACTTC. Amino acids: CASSLGLAGYEQYF. The variable domain in full, with the rest retrieved from reference TRBV7-9 and TRBJ2-7, is DTGVSQNPRHKITKRGQNVTFRCDPISEHNRLYWYRQTLGQGPEFLTYFQNEAQLEKSRLLSDRFSAERPKGSFSTLEIQRTEQGDSAMYLCASSLGLAGYEQYFGPGTRLTVT.

This chain joins TRBV7-9 and TRBJ2-2; TRBD2 aligns across 11 bases. V dropped 2 bases and J dropped 5; count of bases not matched to a gene: 4. The germline gives CDR1 SEHNR, CDR2 FQNEAQ (reference sequence). CDR3 length equals 16 residues. This CDR3 is CASSLTSGRGTGELFF. CDR3 coding DNA: TGTGCCAGCAGCTTAACTAGCGGGAGAGGGACCGGGGAGCTGTTTTTT.

The chain links TRBV4-2 to TRBJ2-2; D uncertain. V lost 1 base and J 0 bases, leaving 6 bases between the germline ends. The CDR3 totals 15 residues. The V gene's germline CDR1 is LGHNA and CDR2 YNFKEQ. In DNA form, the CDR3 reads TGTGCCAGCAGCCAAGCAGGTTCGAACACCGGGGAGCTGTTTTTT. The encoded protein is CASSQAGSNTGELFF.

V usage is TRBV7-2 and J usage is TRBJ2-2; D unresolved. Trimming removed 3 bases from V and 8 bases from J, with 7 bases in between. CDR3 length equals 12 residues. Germline V gene sequence: CDR1 SGHTA, CDR2 FQGNSA. CDR3 sequence (DNA): TGTGCCAGCAGCTTTTCGGTGGGGGAGCTGTTTTTT. This translates into CASSFSVGELFF.

V gene TRBV15 combines with J gene TRBJ2-3; 7 bases are shared with TRBD2. Germline assignment: CDR1 LNHNV and CDR2 YYDKDF (reference sequence). The CDR3 runs 14 residues. Germline trimming cut 10 bases from V and 0 bases from J; bases unmatched to any gene: 7. Written as DNA, the CDR3 is TGTGCCAGCCGCCGGGAGGTTAGCACAGATACGCAGTATTTT. This gives the protein CASRREVSTDTQYF.

The gene calls are TRBV2 and TRBJ2-7; 7 nucleotides line up with TRBD1. V shed 4 bases, J shed 5 bases, and the junction held 11 bases outside the gene matches. The germline V gene encodes CDR1 SNHLY and CDR2 FYNNEI. CDR3 length equals 15 residues. CDR3 nucleotides: TGTGCCAGCAGTGTGCTTGAGGGGGCTTTGAACGAGCAGTACTTC. Translating it yields CASSVLEGALNEQYF.

The gene calls are TRBV28 and TRBJ2-3, with TRBD1 matching over 7 bases. CDR3 length: 15 amino acids. The ends lost 5 bases at V and 1 base at J; junction bases unmatched: 6. The V gene's germline CDR1 is MDHEN and CDR2 SYDVKM. CDR3 bases: TGTGCCAGCAGTCGTACCGGGACAGGCACAGATACGCAGTATTTT. It codes for CASSRTGTGTDTQYF.

The chain couples TRBV7-9 to TRBJ2-7, with D uncertain. CDR3 size: 12 residues. The V end lost 3 bases, the J end lost 3 bases, and 6 bases lay between the germline ends. Germline V gene sequence: CDR1 SEHNR, CDR2 FQNEAQ (reference sequence). Written as DNA, the CDR3 is TGTGCCAGCAGCTTTACGAGCTACGAGCAGTACTTC. This sequence encodes CASSFTSYEQYF.

As to this clone: One end of the junction fails to match germline, which may point to a read error. This chain links TRBV15 with TRBJ2-3, with TRBD1 matching over 7 bases. The CDR3 covers 13 residues. The germline CDR1 and CDR2 sequences are LNHNV and YYDKDF (reference sequence). The CDR3 DNA sequence: TGTGCCACCAGCAGAGTTATACAGGGGTTCTCGCATTTT. This sequence encodes CATSRVIQGFSHF.

This clone has only a few counts. The genes are TRBV5-8 and TRBJ1-2, with 7 positions matching TRBD1. Germline-derived CDR1 and CDR2 are SGHTS and YDEGEE. Unmatched junction bases numbered 7, after V lost 4 bases and J lost 1 base. The CDR3 contains 15 residues. The CDR3 DNA reads as TGTGCCAGCAGCCTGACAGGGTCAATTAACTATGGCTACACCTTC. Residues: CASSLTGSINYGYTF.

This clone appeared a single time. The J gene is TRBJ2-7, the V gene TRBV11-1, with a possible D match to TRBD1 (6 bases). Trimming removed 4 bases from V and 3 bases from J, with 7 bases in between. Germline CDR1 is SGHAT and CDR2 is FQDESV (reference sequence). This CDR3 comprises 12 residues. CDR3 DNA: TGTGCCAGCAGCTCGGACAGCTACGAGCAGTACTTC. Translated, it gives CASSSDSYEQYF.

In DNA, the CDR3 is TGTGCCGCGGGGGGAGGACTCAACCTCTACAATGAGCAGTTCTTC. As protein: CAAGGGLNLYNEQFF. J is TRBJ2-1 and V is TRBV2; TRBD2 matches at 8 bases. The CDR3 has 15 residues. The J segment lost 3 bases and the V segment lost 11 bases, leaving 12 bases of the junction unmatched. Germline loops: CDR1 SNHLY, CDR2 FYNNEI. Variable domain in full (rest from reference TRBV2 and TRBJ2-1): EPEVTQTPSHQVTQMGQEVILRCVPISNHLYFYWYRQILGQKVEFLVSFYNNEISEKSEIFDDQFSVERPDGSNFTLKIRSTKLEDSAMYFCAAGGGLNLYNEQFFGPGTRLTVL.

The V call is TRBV5-1, the J call TRBJ1-2; 7 nucleotides align to TRBD1. Trimming at V came to 0 bases and at J to 1 base, leaving 3 bases not matched to a gene. CDR3 size: 15 residues. The germline gives CDR1 SGHRS, CDR2 YFSETQ. The CDR3, as DNA: TGCGCCAGCAGCTTGGGGACAGGTGATAACTATGGCTACACCTTC. As protein: CASSLGTGDNYGYTF.

This chain uses TRBV5-6 with TRBJ2-7; TRBD1 agrees at 10 bases. The CDR3 runs to 13 residues. Germline V gives CDR1 SGHDT, CDR2 YYEEEE. Losses at the gene ends were 4 bases for V and 9 bases for J; bases not matched to a gene: 7. CDR3 amino acids: CASSQTGGAGQYF. DNA of the CDR3: TGTGCCAGCAGCCAGACAGGGGGCGCCGGGCAGTACTTC.

This clone was detected a few times. The chain employs TRBV7-2 and TRBJ2-7, with 8 bases aligning to TRBD1. The CDR3 is 15 amino acids. V lost 0 bases to trimming and J lost 4 bases; unmatched junction nucleotides: 5. Germline CDR1 is SGHTA and CDR2 is FQGNSA. The CDR3: CASSLAGQGGYEQYF. The CDR3 coding sequence is TGTGCCAGCAGCTTAGCTGGACAGGGAGGATACGAGCAGTACTTC.

The chain has TRBV27 and TRBJ2-7, with 13 bases fitting TRBD2. Germline values: CDR1 MNHEY, CDR2 SMNVEV (reference sequence). This CDR3 has 19 residues. Losses at the gene ends were 3 bases for V and 0 bases for J; bases not matched to a gene: 11. CDR3 in amino acids: CASSFRRTSGRVNSYEQYF. CDR3 nucleotides: TGTGCCAGCAGTTTCCGACGGACTAGCGGGAGAGTCAACTCCTACGAGCAGTACTTC.

V is TRBV5-1 and J is TRBJ1-2; TRBD1 is a possible D gene (6 bases). CDR3 size: 13 residues. The V and J ends lost 4 bases and 4 bases respectively, with 11 bases between them. Germline V CDR1 and CDR2: SGHRS, YFSETQ. Here the CDR3 DNA reads TGCGCCAGCAGCATCGGACAGCTCTATGGCTACACCTTC. Protein product: CASSIGQLYGYTF.

The chain uses TRBV14 and TRBJ2-5, with 8 bases lining up with TRBD1. Germline values: CDR1 SGHDN, CDR2 FVKESK. The V segment lost 4 bases and the J segment 9 bases; nucleotides outside the gene matches: 13. The CDR3 is made up of 15 amino acids. The CDR3: CASSPAGTGRRAQYF. The CDR3 nucleotides read TGTGCCAGCAGCCCAGCCGGGACAGGACGGAGGGCCCAGTACTTC.

This clone was picked up one time. The gene calls are TRBV5-1 and TRBJ2-7; tentative D call: TRBD2 (5 bases). V lost 0 bases to trimming and J lost 0 bases, with 7 bases between them. Germline values: CDR1 SGHRS, CDR2 YFSETQ. This CDR3 region has 14 residues. CDR3 in DNA: TGCGCCAGCAGCTTGGAGCGGTCCTCCTACGAGCAGTACTTC. As protein: CASSLERSSYEQYF.

This chain uses TRBV29-1 with TRBJ1-1; unclear D gene. V was shortened by 2 bases and J by 3 bases, with 7 bases between the two germline ends. Germline values: CDR1 SQVTM, CDR2 ANQGSEA. The CDR3 is 12 amino acids. The DNA for the CDR3 is TGCAGCGTTGAAAGTACAGACACTGAAGCTTTCTTT. Residues: CSVESTDTEAFF.

The chain combines TRBV5-5 with TRBJ2-5, with TRBD2 matching 12 bases. This CDR3 contains 16 residues. CDR1 SGHKS and CDR2 YYEKEE come from the germline V gene (reference sequence). The ends lost 2 bases at V and 5 bases at J; junction bases unmatched: 7. The CDR3 DNA follows: TGTGCCAGCAGCTTAACGACTAGCGGGAGATCTGAGACCCAGTACTTC. This encodes CASSLTTSGRSETQYF.